The rows below give T cell receptor beta chains drawn from one sample of a study of blood T cell repertoires in COVID-19. Clones were read by immunoSEQ multiplex PCR, and TCRdb kept only the in-frame ones, dropping some. The sample includes some 99,000 clones, around 84% of them seen just once. Material: peripheral blood. These receptors came from a woman aged 60-75 years in a cohort sampled during active or convalescent COVID-19. The CDR3 runs from the conserved cysteine through the conserved F or W. Each record gives: V gene, CDR3 length, CDR3 protein.

V gene: TRBV3-1/TRBV3-2
CDR3 length: 14
CDR3 protein: CASTQGRGHYEQYF

V gene: TRBV5-1
CDR3 length: 15
CDR3 protein: CASSSQLSLGETQYF

V gene: TRBV29-1
CDR3 length: 16
CDR3 protein: CSVAGGMEDSTDTQYF

V gene: TRBV19
CDR3 length: 15
CDR3 protein: CASSIIHGYQETQYF

V gene: TRBV6-5
CDR3 length: 14
CDR3 protein: CASSRQGALETQYF

V gene: TRBV27
CDR3 length: 13
CDR3 protein: CASSFGRGAKQFF

V gene: TRBV4-2
CDR3 length: 15
CDR3 protein: CASSQSGLAAETQYF

V gene: TRBV7-9
CDR3 length: 15
CDR3 protein: CASSLTGQGGGEQYF

V gene: TRBV14
CDR3 length: 15
CDR3 protein: CASRPSDRVAYEQYF

V gene: TRBV30
CDR3 length: 13
CDR3 protein: CAWSVHGYNEQFF

V gene: TRBV18
CDR3 length: 18
CDR3 protein: CASSPGLRTYRTNEKLFF

V gene: TRBV7-2
CDR3 length: 16
CDR3 protein: CASSSDKQGTGNTIYF

V gene: TRBV12-3/TRBV12-4
CDR3 length: 13
CDR3 protein: CASSPTGRETQYF

V gene: TRBV9
CDR3 length: 15
CDR3 protein: CASSASGTGVEEQYF

V gene: TRBV6-5
CDR3 length: 12
CDR3 protein: CASRGQTYGYTF